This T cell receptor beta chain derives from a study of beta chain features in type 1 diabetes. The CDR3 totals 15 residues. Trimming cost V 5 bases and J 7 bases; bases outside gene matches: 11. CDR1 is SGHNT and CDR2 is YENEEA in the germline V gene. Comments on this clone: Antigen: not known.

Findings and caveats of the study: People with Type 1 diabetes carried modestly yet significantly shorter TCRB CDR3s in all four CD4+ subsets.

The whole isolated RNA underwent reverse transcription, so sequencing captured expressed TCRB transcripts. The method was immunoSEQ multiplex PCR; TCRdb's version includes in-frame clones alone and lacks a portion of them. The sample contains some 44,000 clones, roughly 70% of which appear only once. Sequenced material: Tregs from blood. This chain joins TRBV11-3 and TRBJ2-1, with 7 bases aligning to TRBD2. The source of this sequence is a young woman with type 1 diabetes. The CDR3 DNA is TGTGCCAGCAGCCCCCAGCGGCTAGCGGAAAATGAGCAGTTCTTC. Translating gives CASSPQRLAENEQFF.